The 14 T cell receptor beta chains in this list originate from one sample, sequenced in a study of shared clonotypes between healthy human individuals. Some clones are missing from TCRdb's copy, which holds only in-frame ones; the method was immunoSEQ multiplex PCR. Of roughly 640,000 clones listed, approximately 97% are singletons. What was sequenced was naive CD4+ T cells sorted from blood. Regarding subset: CD45RA+ positively selected. These receptor sequences come from a woman aged 25 to 45 in good health.

This rearrangement joins TRBV9 to TRBJ1-3, with D unclear. The CDR3 length is 16 residues. Germline lookup yields CDR1 SGDLS and CDR2 YYNGEE. V was clipped by 0 bases and J by 2 bases, with 12 bases between them. CDR3 nucleotides: TGTGCCAGCAGCGTAGTGCCAGCATTCCCTGGAAACACCATATATTTT. Protein sequence: CASSVVPAFPGNTIYF. Full variable domain (missing parts from reference TRBV9 and TRBJ1-3): DSGVTQTPKHLITATGQRVTLRCSPRSGDLSVYWYQQSLDQGLQFLIQYYNGEERAKGNILERFSAQQFPDLHSELNLSSLELGDSALYFCASSVVPAFPGNTIYFGEGSWLTVV.

The rearrangement uses TRBV2 and TRBJ2-1, with D unclear. This CDR3 is 12 amino acids long. Looked up from germline, CDR1 is SNHLY and CDR2 is FYNNEI. Trimming left V 7 bases short and J 7 bases short, with 11 bases between. The CDR3: CASTGTRNEQFF. CDR3 DNA sequence: TGTGCCAGCACCGGAACTCGGAATGAGCAGTTCTTC.

The V call is TRBV28, the J call TRBJ1-2; possible D gene TRBD1, 6 bases. The germline CDR1 and CDR2 sequences are MDHEN and SYDVKM. V gave up 4 bases and J gave up 7 bases, with 10 bases separating them. This CDR3 comprises 12 residues. CDR3 bases: TGTGCCAGCAGTTGGGACATTCTTGGCTACACCTTC. Residues: CASSWDILGYTF.

The chain combines TRBV10-3 with TRBJ2-7; a weak D match, TRBD1 (6 bases). V lost 10 bases, J lost 5 bases, and 18 bases lay in between. Germline V gene lookup returns CDR1 ENHRY and CDR2 SYGVKD. CDR3 size: 13 residues. The CDR3 spells CATGERTVNEQYF. CDR3 nucleotide sequence: TGTGCCACCGGAGAAAGGACAGTCAACGAGCAGTACTTC.

The J gene is TRBJ2-5, the V gene TRBV13; 8 bases are shared with TRBD1. The CDR3 spans 15 residues. Germline values: CDR1 PRHDT, CDR2 FYEKMQ (reference sequence). V lost 5 bases to trimming and J lost 5 bases; unmatched junction nucleotides: 10. CDR3 DNA: TGTGCCAGCAGCCTCACATGGACAGGGCGGGAGACCCAGTACTTC. It yields the protein CASSLTWTGRETQYF.

The V gene is TRBV5-4, the J gene TRBJ1-2; 7 nucleotides line up with TRBD1. Per the germline V gene, CDR1 is SGHNT and CDR2 is YYREEE (reference sequence). The J segment lost 2 bases and the V segment lost 0 bases, leaving 1 base of the junction unmatched. The CDR3 spans 14 residues. This CDR3 reads CASSLVDRNYGYTF. For the CDR3, the DNA is TGTGCCAGCAGCTTGGTGGACAGGAACTATGGCTACACCTTC.

The chain carries TRBV5-6 and TRBJ2-3; D ambiguous. The CDR3 covers 18 residues. Trimming took off 1 base at V and 2 bases at J, with 20 bases between the two ends. Per germline, CDR1 SGHDT and CDR2 YYEEEE. The CDR3 DNA is TGTGCCAGCAGCTTGTGGGTCCACGAGCGTAAGTCCACAGATACGCAGTATTTT. Its translation is CASSLWVHERKSTDTQYF.

The gene calls are TRBV28 and TRBJ2-7; either TRBD1 or TRBD2 may supply D (5 bases each). The germline CDR1 and CDR2 sequences are MDHEN and SYDVKM. V dropped 6 bases and J dropped 0 bases, with 21 bases sitting between them. There are 17 residues in the CDR3. This CDR3 is CASSSSLGAASSYEQYF. The CDR3, as DNA: TGTGCCAGCAGCAGCTCCCTCGGGGCAGCGAGCTCCTACGAGCAGTACTTC.

The gene calls are TRBV23-1 and TRBJ2-7; D is uncertain. TRBV23-1 is an open reading frame, and its role is uncertain. V gave up 7 bases and J gave up 1 base, with 17 bases separating them. The CDR3 runs to 15 residues. The CDR3 spells CASNTVSSGSYEQYF. CDR3 nucleotides: TGCGCCAGCAATACCGTAAGTTCTGGTTCCTACGAGCAGTACTTC.

The V and J genes are TRBV6-5 and TRBJ2-7; maybe TRBD1 (6 bases). The V and J ends lost 5 bases and 3 bases respectively, with 14 bases between them. This CDR3 has 14 residues. CDR1 is MNHEY and CDR2 is SVGAGI in the germline V gene. CDR3 region: CASSTTGRNYEQYF. For the CDR3, the DNA is TGTGCCAGCAGTACGACAGGACGGAACTACGAGCAGTACTTC.

The chain couples TRBV6-5 to TRBJ1-1; D is unresolved. Trimming took off 1 base at V and 8 bases at J, with 17 bases between the two ends. Germline V CDR1 and CDR2: MNHEY, SVGAGI. The CDR3 is made up of 15 amino acids. The CDR3 protein is CASSYFSGSPREAFF. CDR3 sequence (DNA): TGTGCCAGCAGTTACTTCTCCGGGTCCCCACGGGAAGCTTTCTTT.

The rearrangement links TRBV6-5 to TRBJ1-5, with D hard to call. Trimming removed 2 bases at V and 4 bases at J, with 9 bases between. The germline CDR1 and CDR2 sequences are MNHEY and SVGAGI. This CDR3 is built from 14 residues. The CDR3 sequence: CASSYKFGNQPQHF. CDR3 sequence (DNA): TGTGCCAGCAGTTACAAGTTTGGGAATCAGCCCCAGCATTTT.

This chain connects TRBV11-3 to TRBJ2-2; tentative D call: TRBD1 (6 bases). V shed 0 bases and J shed 4 bases, with 24 bases lying between them. CDR3 size: 20 residues. The germline gives CDR1 SGHNT, CDR2 YENEEA. The CDR3 is CASSLDLGWGPQKSTGELFF. CDR3 in DNA: TGTGCCAGCAGCTTAGATCTTGGTTGGGGGCCCCAAAAAAGCACCGGGGAGCTGTTTTTT.

The chain uses TRBV5-4 and TRBJ2-7; 10 bases align to TRBD1. With 5 bases clipped from V and 6 bases from J, the junction kept 8 bases outside the gene matches. Per the germline V gene, CDR1 is SGHNT and CDR2 is YYREEE (reference sequence). This CDR3 is 14 amino acids long. The CDR3 DNA reads TGTGCCAGCAGAGAACCGGGACAGGGGAGCGAGCAGTACTTC. Protein: CASREPGQGSEQYF.